This T cell receptor (beta chain) was obtained from a study of T cell changes during pregnancy in multiple sclerosis. Assay used: immunoSEQ multiplex PCR; TCRdb lists only in-frame clones, some missing. The sample gives approximately 70,000 clones, around 90% of which show up once; about 1.4% is in the top ten. Sequenced here: peripheral blood, sampled in the second trimester of pregnancy. This sequence originates from a female donor in good health, enrolled as a control in a pregnancy study.

The CDR3: CASSPTSGRAYEQYF. CDR3 DNA sequence: TGTGCCAGCAGCCCAACTAGCGGGAGGGCTTACGAGCAGTACTTC. This chain uses TRBV7-9 with TRBJ2-7, with 13 bases identical to TRBD2. The CDR3 is 15 amino acids. The germline gives CDR1 SEHNR, CDR2 FQNEAQ (reference sequence). V lost 5 bases and J lost 4; bases outside the gene matches: 5.